This T cell receptor (beta chain) comes out of a study of cytomegalovirus exposure and HLA in healthy donors. In the PCR, 60 Vbeta and 13 Jbeta primers were used. Sequencing was performed with immunoSEQ multiplex PCR; in TCRdb, only in-frame clones are kept and a portion is missing. Of 100,000 or so clones in the sample, roughly 15% were seen once. This clone has a handful of counts. What it binds is not known. Regarding donors, all were healthy bone marrow donors. Donors sampled were nominally healthy, though unrecorded immune exposures were likely. From germline, CDR1 is SEHNR and CDR2 FQNEAQ (reference sequence). The J segment lost 5 bases and the V segment lost 5 bases, leaving 9 bases of the junction unmatched. CDR3 length equals 15 residues. Broader study findings: Overall, approximately 150 TCR beta chains were annotated as cytomegalovirus-associated. An assumption of roughly uniform sequencing depth across donors underlay the presence/absence analyses.

The TCR originated in a female donor in good health and CMV-seronegative. Sequenced input: PBMCs. V gene TRBV7-9 combines with J gene TRBJ2-3; 8 bases match TRBD1. CDR3 coding DNA: TGTGCCAGCAGCCCGCCCAGGGGGCTGGAAGATACGCAGTATTTT. Its protein product is CASSPPRGLEDTQYF.